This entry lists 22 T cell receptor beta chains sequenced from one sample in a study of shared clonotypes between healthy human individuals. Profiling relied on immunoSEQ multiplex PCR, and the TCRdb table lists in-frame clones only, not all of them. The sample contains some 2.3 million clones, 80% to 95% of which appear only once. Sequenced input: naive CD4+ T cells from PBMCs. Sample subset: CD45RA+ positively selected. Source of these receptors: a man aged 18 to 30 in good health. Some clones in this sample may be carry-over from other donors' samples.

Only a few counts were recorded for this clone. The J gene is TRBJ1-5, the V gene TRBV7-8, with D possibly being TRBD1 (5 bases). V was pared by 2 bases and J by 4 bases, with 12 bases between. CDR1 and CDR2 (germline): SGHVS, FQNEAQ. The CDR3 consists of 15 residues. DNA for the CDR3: TGTGCCAGCAGCTTAACTTTGGGGGATAATCAGCCCCAGCATTTT. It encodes CASSLTLGDNQPQHF.

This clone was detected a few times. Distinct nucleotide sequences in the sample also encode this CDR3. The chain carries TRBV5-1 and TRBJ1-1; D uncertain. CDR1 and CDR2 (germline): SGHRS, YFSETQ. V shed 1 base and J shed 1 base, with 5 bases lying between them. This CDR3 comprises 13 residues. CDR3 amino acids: CASSLSPNTEAFF. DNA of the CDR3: TGCGCCAGCAGCTTGTCCCCGAACACTGAAGCTTTCTTT.

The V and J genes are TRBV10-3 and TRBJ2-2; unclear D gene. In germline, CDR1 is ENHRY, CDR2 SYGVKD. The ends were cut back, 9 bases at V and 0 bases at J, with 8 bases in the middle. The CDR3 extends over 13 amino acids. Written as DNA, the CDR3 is TGTGCCATTACGGGCTCGAACACCGGGGAGCTGTTTTTT. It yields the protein CAITGSNTGELFF.

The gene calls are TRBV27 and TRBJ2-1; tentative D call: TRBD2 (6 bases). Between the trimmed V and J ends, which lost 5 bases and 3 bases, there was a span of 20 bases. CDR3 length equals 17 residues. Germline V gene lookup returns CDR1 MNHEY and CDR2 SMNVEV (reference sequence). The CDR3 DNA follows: TGTGCCAGCAGTCCCACCGAAAGACTAGTGTTCTACAATGAGCAGTTCTTC. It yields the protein CASSPTERLVFYNEQFF.

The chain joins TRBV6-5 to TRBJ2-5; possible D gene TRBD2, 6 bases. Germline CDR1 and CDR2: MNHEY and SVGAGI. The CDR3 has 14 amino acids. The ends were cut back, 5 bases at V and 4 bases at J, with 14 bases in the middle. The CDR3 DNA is TGTGCCAGCAGTCTGGGACTGGGGCTAGAGACCCAGTACTTC. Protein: CASSLGLGLETQYF.

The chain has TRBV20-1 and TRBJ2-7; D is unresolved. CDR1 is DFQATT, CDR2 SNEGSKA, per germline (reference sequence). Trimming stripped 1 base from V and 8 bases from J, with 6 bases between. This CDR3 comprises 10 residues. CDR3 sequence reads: CSARVGKQYF. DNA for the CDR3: TGCAGTGCTAGAGTTGGAAAGCAGTACTTC.

CDR3 loop: CASSGWENTDTQYF. In DNA form, the CDR3 reads TGTGCCAGCAGTGGGTGGGAGAACACAGATACGCAGTATTTT. The rearrangement joins TRBV28 to TRBJ2-3; TRBD2 is a possible D gene (5 bases). The V gene lost 5 bases and the J gene lost 2 bases, with 11 bases spanning the gap. CDR1 MDHEN and CDR2 SYDVKM come from the germline V gene. The length of the CDR3 is 14 residues.

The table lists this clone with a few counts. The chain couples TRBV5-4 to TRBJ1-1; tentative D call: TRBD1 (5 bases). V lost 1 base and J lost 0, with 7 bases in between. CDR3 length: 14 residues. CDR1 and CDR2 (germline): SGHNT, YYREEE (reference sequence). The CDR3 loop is CASSLSGMNTEAFF. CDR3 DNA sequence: TGTGCCAGCAGCTTGTCAGGGATGAACACTGAAGCTTTCTTT.

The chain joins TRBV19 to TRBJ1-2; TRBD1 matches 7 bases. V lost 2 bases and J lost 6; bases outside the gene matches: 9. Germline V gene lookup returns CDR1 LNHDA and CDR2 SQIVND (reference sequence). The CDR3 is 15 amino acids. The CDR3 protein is CASSIRDSGLNGYTF. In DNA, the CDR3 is TGTGCCAGTAGTATACGGGACAGTGGCCTAAATGGCTACACCTTC. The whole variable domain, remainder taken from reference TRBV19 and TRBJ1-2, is DGGITQSPKYLFRKEGQNVTLSCEQNLNHDAMYWYRQDPGQGLRLIYYSQIVNDFQKGDIAEGYSVSREKKESFPLTVTSAQKNPTAFYLCASSIRDSGLNGYTFGSGTRLTVV.

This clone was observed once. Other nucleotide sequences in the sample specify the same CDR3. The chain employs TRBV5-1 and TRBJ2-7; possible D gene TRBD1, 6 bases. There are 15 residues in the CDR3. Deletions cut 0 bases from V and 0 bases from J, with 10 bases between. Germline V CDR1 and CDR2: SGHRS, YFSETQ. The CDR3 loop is CASSLAPGVSYEQYF. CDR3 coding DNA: TGCGCCAGCAGCTTGGCCCCAGGGGTCTCCTACGAGCAGTACTTC.

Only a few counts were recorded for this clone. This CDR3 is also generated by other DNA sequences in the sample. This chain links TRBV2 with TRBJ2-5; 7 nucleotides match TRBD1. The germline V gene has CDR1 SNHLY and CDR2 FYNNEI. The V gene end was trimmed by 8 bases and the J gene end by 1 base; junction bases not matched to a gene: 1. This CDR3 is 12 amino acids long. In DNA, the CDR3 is TGTGCCAGCCGGGACAGCCAAGAGACCCAGTACTTC. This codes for CASRDSQETQYF. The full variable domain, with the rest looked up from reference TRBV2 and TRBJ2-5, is EPEVTQTPSHQVTQMGQEVILRCVPISNHLYFYWYRQILGQKVEFLVSFYNNEISEKSEIFDDQFSVERPDGSNFTLKIRSTKLEDSAMYFCASRDSQETQYFGPGTRLLVL.

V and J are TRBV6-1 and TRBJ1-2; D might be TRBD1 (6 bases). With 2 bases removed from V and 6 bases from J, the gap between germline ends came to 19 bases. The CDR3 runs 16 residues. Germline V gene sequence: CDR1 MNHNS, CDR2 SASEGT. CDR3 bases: TGTGCCAGCAGTGAAACGGCGGGGGGCCTGAGGGATGGCTACACCTTC. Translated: CASSETAGGLRDGYTF.

DNA of the CDR3: TGTGCCAGCAGTGAACCGGGCGGATCCTACGAGCAGTACTTC. This sequence encodes CASSEPGGSYEQYF. The rearrangement joins TRBV6-1 to TRBJ2-7, with D uncertain. The ends were cut back, 2 bases at V and 1 base at J, with 9 bases in the middle. Germline-derived CDR1 and CDR2 are MNHNS and SASEGT. This CDR3 has 14 amino acids.

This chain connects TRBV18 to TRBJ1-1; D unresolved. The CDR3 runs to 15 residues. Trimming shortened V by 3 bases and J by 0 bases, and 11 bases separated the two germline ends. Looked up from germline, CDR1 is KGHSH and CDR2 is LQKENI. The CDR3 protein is CASSPQYSMNTEAFF. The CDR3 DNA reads TGTGCCAGCTCACCCCAATATTCCATGAACACTGAAGCTTTCTTT.

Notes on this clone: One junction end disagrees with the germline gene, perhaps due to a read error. The CDR3 loop reads CAWDSLGALNF. CDR3 sequence (DNA): TGTGCCTGGGATTCCTTGGGGGCGCTAAACTTC. The chain employs TRBV30 and TRBJ2-7; possible D gene TRBD1, 6 bases. The germline V gene has CDR1 GTSNPN and CDR2 SVGIG (reference sequence). CDR3 length: 11 amino acids.

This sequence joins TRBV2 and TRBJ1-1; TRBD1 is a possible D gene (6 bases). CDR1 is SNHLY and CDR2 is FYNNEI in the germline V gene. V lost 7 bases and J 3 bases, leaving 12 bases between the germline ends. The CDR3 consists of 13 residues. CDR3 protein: CASTWEGDTEAFF. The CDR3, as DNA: TGTGCCAGCACGTGGGAGGGGGACACTGAAGCTTTCTTT.

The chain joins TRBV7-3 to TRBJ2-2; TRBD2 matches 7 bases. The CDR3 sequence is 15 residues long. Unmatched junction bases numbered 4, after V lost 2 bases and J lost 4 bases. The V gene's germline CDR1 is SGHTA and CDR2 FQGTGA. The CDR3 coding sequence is TGTGCCAGCAGCTTATATCCGGGAGGCACCGGGGAGCTGTTTTTT. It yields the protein CASSLYPGGTGELFF.

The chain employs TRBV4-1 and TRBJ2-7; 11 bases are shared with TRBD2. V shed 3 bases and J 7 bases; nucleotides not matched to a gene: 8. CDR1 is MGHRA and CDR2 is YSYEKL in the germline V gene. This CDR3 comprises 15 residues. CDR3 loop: CASSHVLAGVGEQYF. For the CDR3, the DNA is TGCGCCAGCAGCCACGTACTAGCGGGAGTAGGGGAGCAGTACTTC.

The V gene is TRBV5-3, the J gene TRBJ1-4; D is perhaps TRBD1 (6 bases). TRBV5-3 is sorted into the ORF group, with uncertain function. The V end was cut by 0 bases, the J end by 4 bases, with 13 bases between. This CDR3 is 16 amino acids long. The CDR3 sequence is CARSLVRTVINEKLFF. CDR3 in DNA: TGTGCCAGAAGCTTGGTACGGACAGTGATTAATGAAAAACTGTTTTTT.

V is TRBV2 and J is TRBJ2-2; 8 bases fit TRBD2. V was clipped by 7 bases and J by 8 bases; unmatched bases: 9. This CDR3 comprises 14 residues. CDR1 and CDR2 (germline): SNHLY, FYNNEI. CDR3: CASTRAGASGELFF. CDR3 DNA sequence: TGTGCCAGCACTAGAGCGGGAGCGTCGGGGGAGCTGTTTTTT.

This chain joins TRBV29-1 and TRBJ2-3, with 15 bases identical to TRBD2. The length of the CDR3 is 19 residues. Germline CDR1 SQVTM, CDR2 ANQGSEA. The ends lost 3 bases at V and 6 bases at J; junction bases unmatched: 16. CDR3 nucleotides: TGCAGCGTTGAGCGGAGGACTAGCGGGAGGGAGCACCAAGGGGATACGCAGTATTTT. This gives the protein CSVERRTSGREHQGDTQYF.

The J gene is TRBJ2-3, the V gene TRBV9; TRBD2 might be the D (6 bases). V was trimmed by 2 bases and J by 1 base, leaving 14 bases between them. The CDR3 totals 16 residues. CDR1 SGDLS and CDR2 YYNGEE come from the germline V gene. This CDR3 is CASSVPHSSGTDTQYF. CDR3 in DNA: TGTGCCAGCAGCGTGCCCCACTCTAGCGGCACAGATACGCAGTATTTT.